This T cell receptor beta chain was retrieved from a study of patients and donors after allogeneic stem cell transplantation. Trimming pared 2 bases from V and 6 bases from J, leaving 10 bases between. CDR3 length: 13 amino acids. Via MiXCR, TCRdb re-called the RT-PCR reads, giving one row per CDR3 protein. The sample records fewer than 200,000 distinct CDR3 sequences, 30% being singletons. This clonotype occurred many times. This clonotype was sampled from a human donor who was either an allogeneic HSCT recipient or a stem cell or donor lymphocyte infusion donor (not recorded which). It is not recorded whose cells these are; they may come from a transplant donor. This chain connects TRBV12-3 or TRBV12-4 to TRBJ1-2; the D is unclear. Sequences were obtained from blood, either unsorted or a sorted T cell fraction (not recorded which). CDR3 residues: CASSLWASDGYTF. As DNA, the CDR3 is TGTGCCAGCAGTTTATGGGCTTCTGATGGCTACACCTTC.